A single sample is the source of the 25 T cell receptor beta chains below, sequenced in a study of blood T cell repertoires in COVID-19. Produced via immunoSEQ multiplex PCR; TCRdb's table is partial and in-frame only. The data hold some 15,000 clones, with approximately 89% observed a single time. Sequencing used peripheral blood. The origin of the receptors is a man aged 55 to 69 with active COVID-19.

This clone was counted once. CDR3: CSAAIRGYTF. In DNA form, the CDR3 reads TGCAGTGCTGCAATCAGGGGCTACACCTTC. This sequence joins TRBV20-1 and TRBJ1-2; D gene unclear. Between the trimmed V and J ends, which lost 5 bases and 8 bases, there was a span of 9 bases. Germline CDR1 reads DFQATT; CDR2 reads SNEGSKA (reference sequence). The CDR3 loop spans 10 amino acids.

The J gene is TRBJ1-2, the V gene TRBV6-5; 10 bases agree with TRBD1. J gave up 5 bases and V 6 bases, and 9 bases lay outside the gene matches. Germline-derived CDR1 and CDR2 are MNHEY and SVGAGI. The CDR3 loop spans 15 amino acids. For the CDR3, the DNA is TGTGCCAGCAGCCTGACAGGGGGCAGTTGGTATGGCTACACCTTC. This translates into CASSLTGGSWYGYTF.

A few counts support this clone. The V call is TRBV3-1 (or the pseudogene TRBV3-2), the J call TRBJ2-7; a possible D gene is TRBD2 (5 bases). CDR3 length: 13 residues. Germline CDR1 is LGHDT and CDR2 is YNNKEL (reference sequence). V was trimmed by 4 bases and J by 7 bases, leaving 14 bases between them. The CDR3 here is CASSRGRSGEQYF. Here the CDR3 DNA reads TGTGCCAGCAGCCGAGGACGGTCGGGGGAGCAGTACTTC.

This chain links TRBV11-2 with TRBJ2-7; TRBD2 matches 11 bases. Trimming took 3 bases from V and 4 from J; bases not matched to a gene: 11. This CDR3 has 17 residues. Germline-derived CDR1 and CDR2 are SGHAT and FQNNGV. The CDR3 sequence: CASSLRYLAGGRYEQYF. DNA for the CDR3: TGTGCCAGCAGCTTGAGGTACCTAGCGGGGGGAAGGTACGAGCAGTACTTC.

The V gene is TRBV7-6, the J gene TRBJ2-1; 10 bases map to TRBD2. CDR3 length: 19 residues. Germline loops: CDR1 SGHVS, CDR2 FNYEAQ. J was trimmed by 5 bases and V by 3 bases; bases with no gene match: 16. Here the CDR3 reads CASSFQFRRTSGHDNEQFF. The DNA for the CDR3 is TGTGCCAGCAGCTTTCAGTTCCGGCGGACTAGCGGACATGACAATGAGCAGTTCTTC. The entire variable domain, with the rest obtained from reference TRBV7-6 and TRBJ2-1, is as follows: GAGVSQSPRYKVTKRGQDVALRCDPISGHVSLYWYRQALGQGPEFLTYFNYEAQQDKSGLPNDRFSAERPEGSISTLTIQRTEQRDSAMYRCASSFQFRRTSGHDNEQFFGPGTRLTVL.

This sequence joins TRBV10-1 and TRBJ1-5, with D possibly being TRBD1 (6 bases). V lost 8 bases and J lost 8, with 19 bases in between. This CDR3 is built from 14 residues. The germline gives CDR1 WNHNN, CDR2 SYGVQD (reference sequence). CDR3 sequence reads: CASLHRGGVEPQHF. CDR3 sequence (DNA): TGCGCCAGCCTTCACCGAGGGGGGGTCGAGCCCCAGCATTTT.

The sample holds a few counts of this clone. This rearrangement joins TRBV21-1 to TRBJ2-4; TRBD2 is the table's D call, not checked against the DNA. TRBV21-1 is a pseudogene segment. The CDR3 covers 18 residues. CDR3 DNA: TGTGCCAGCAGCCCGAGGAAGATCGAGAACGGGGCCAAAAACATTCAGTACTTC. This encodes CASSPRKIENGAKNIQYF.

The CDR3 region has the DNA TGCGCCAGCGGGAGCAGGCTCACTGAAGCTTTCTTT. Translating it yields CASGSRLTEAFF. The gene calls are TRBV5-1 and TRBJ1-1; D is undetermined. The CDR3 totals 12 residues. The ends were cut back, 7 bases at V and 4 bases at J, with 11 bases in the middle. From germline, CDR1 is SGHRS and CDR2 YFSETQ.

This clone was seen once. The chain couples TRBV9 to TRBJ1-6; 7 nucleotides match TRBD1. Germline lookup yields CDR1 SGDLS and CDR2 YYNGEE. With V trimmed by 4 bases and J by 7 bases, 5 bases remained unmatched. CDR3 size: 14 residues. For the CDR3, the DNA is TGTGCCAGCAGCCTGACAGGGCGGAATTCACCCCTCCACTTT. As protein: CASSLTGRNSPLHF. The full variable domain, with the rest looked up from reference TRBV9 and TRBJ1-6, is DSGVTQTPKHLITATGQRVTLRCSPRSGDLSVYWYQQSLDQGLQFLIQYYNGEERAKGNILERFSAQQFPDLHSELNLSSLELGDSALYFCASSLTGRNSPLHFGNGTRLTVT.

The chain links TRBV6-1 to TRBJ2-2; 7 positions match TRBD1. The CDR3 covers 16 residues. CDR1 and CDR2 from the germline V gene are MNHNS and SASEGT. Germline trimming cut 4 bases from V and 0 bases from J; bases unmatched to any gene: 5. CDR3: CASSVGQGANTGELFF. The CDR3 DNA sequence: TGTGCCAGCAGTGTTGGGCAGGGGGCGAACACCGGGGAGCTGTTTTTT.

V and J are TRBV7-9 and TRBJ2-1, with 10 bases aligning to TRBD1. Trimming removed 2 bases from V and 7 bases from J; junction bases left unmatched: 8. The CDR3 loop spans 16 amino acids. Germline CDR1 reads SEHNR; CDR2 reads FQNEAQ (reference sequence). The CDR3 coding sequence is TGTGCCAGCAGCTTATATGGGCGGACAGGGGGAAATGAGCAGTTCTTC. As protein: CASSLYGRTGGNEQFF.

Written as DNA, the CDR3 is TGCGCCAGCAGCTTGATACAGGGGACCTCTGGGGGCTACACCTTC. Protein sequence: CASSLIQGTSGGYTF. This chain joins TRBV5-1 and TRBJ1-2, with 7 bases lining up with TRBD1. V shed 1 base, J shed 8 bases, and the junction held 11 bases outside the gene matches. This CDR3 contains 15 residues. Germline V gene lookup returns CDR1 SGHRS and CDR2 YFSETQ.

The chain employs TRBV7-7 and TRBJ2-2; a weak D match, TRBD1 (5 bases). Germline V gene data show CDR1 as SSHAT and CDR2 as FNYEAQ (reference sequence). V was clipped by 5 bases and J by 2 bases, with 18 bases between them. CDR3 size: 17 residues. CDR3 DNA: TGTGCCAGCAGCCCCAAGGCGGCCAGGGCTAACACCGGGGAGCTGTTTTTT. Its protein is CASSPKAARANTGELFF.

The rearrangement uses TRBV10-2 and TRBJ2-3, with D uncertain. Germline V gene sequence: CDR1 WSHSY, CDR2 SAAADI. The CDR3 has 12 residues. The V and J ends lost 8 bases and 4 bases respectively, with 10 bases between them. The CDR3 sequence: CASSLGSDTQYF. The CDR3 nucleotides are TGCGCCAGCTCTCTAGGTTCAGATACGCAGTATTTT.

The chain couples TRBV18 to TRBJ1-2; 8 positions agree with TRBD1. Trimming took 3 bases from V and 5 from J; bases not matched to a gene: 2. The CDR3 covers 13 residues. From germline, CDR1 is KGHSH and CDR2 LQKENI. In DNA form, the CDR3 reads TGTGCCAGCTCACCCCAGGGGGCATATGGCTACACCTTC. Encoded protein: CASSPQGAYGYTF.

The chain employs TRBV5-5 and TRBJ1-1; D remains ambiguous. CDR1 is SGHKS, CDR2 YYEKEE, per germline (reference sequence). This CDR3 is built from 13 residues. V was pared by 7 bases and J by 0 bases, with 10 bases between. This chain's CDR3 is CASATEMNTEAFF. The CDR3 coding sequence is TGTGCCAGCGCCACAGAAATGAACACTGAAGCTTTCTTT.

The chain joins TRBV18 to TRBJ2-7; 7 bases are a match to TRBD2. V dropped 3 bases and J dropped 0; count of bases not matched to a gene: 8. Germline V gene sequence: CDR1 KGHSH, CDR2 LQKENI. This CDR3 contains 16 residues. CDR3 amino acids: CASSPGGEALSYEQYF. CDR3 nucleotide sequence: TGTGCCAGCTCACCGGGAGGGGAGGCCCTCTCCTACGAGCAGTACTTC.

The chain is built from TRBV19 and TRBJ2-1; D perhaps matches TRBD1 (6 bases). The CDR3 runs 14 residues. V lost 1 base and J 2 bases, leaving 6 bases between the germline ends. Germline CDR1 and CDR2: LNHDA and SQIVND (reference sequence). The CDR3 is CASSIGTAYNEQFF. The CDR3 DNA is TGTGCCAGTAGTATAGGGACAGCCTACAATGAGCAGTTCTTC.

The V and J genes are TRBV5-1 and TRBJ2-3; tentative D call: TRBD2 (5 bases). The V and J ends lost 5 bases and 4 bases respectively, with 14 bases between them. CDR1 is SGHRS, CDR2 YFSETQ, per germline. This CDR3 is built from 14 residues. CDR3 sequence: CASSSDPRPDTQYF. As DNA, the CDR3 is TGCGCCAGCAGTAGCGACCCCCGGCCAGATACGCAGTATTTT.

The CDR3 nucleotides are TGTGCCAGCAGCGGTGTAGCGGGGGGGCCCGGCGAGCAGTACTTC. Protein: CASSGVAGGPGEQYF. This chain uses TRBV9 with TRBJ2-7; 11 bases are shared with TRBD2. V dropped 3 bases and J dropped 6; count of bases not matched to a gene: 8. This CDR3 has 15 residues. Germline V gene lookup returns CDR1 SGDLS and CDR2 YYNGEE.

The V call is TRBV5-1, the J call TRBJ2-1; D is perhaps TRBD2 (6 bases). V gave up 2 bases and J gave up 6 bases, with 12 bases separating them. Germline V CDR1 and CDR2: SGHRS, YFSETQ. The CDR3 is 14 amino acids. This CDR3 is CASSFSQGGNEQFF. In DNA, the CDR3 is TGCGCCAGCAGCTTTAGCCAGGGAGGCAATGAGCAGTTCTTC.

The table lists this clone with a count of one. The chain recombines TRBV5-1 with TRBJ2-1; D remains unclear. The germline CDR1 and CDR2 sequences are SGHRS and YFSETQ. V shed 4 bases and J shed 6 bases, with 17 bases lying between them. The CDR3 covers 15 residues. The CDR3 region has the DNA TGCGCCAGCAGCGGTGCAGGTGTCATCTTCAATGAGCAGTTCTTC. The encoded protein is CASSGAGVIFNEQFF.

The gene calls are TRBV29-1 and TRBJ2-1, with a weak D call TRBD2 (6 bases). The germline V gene encodes CDR1 SQVTM and CDR2 ANQGSEA. The CDR3 sequence is 13 residues long. Here the CDR3 DNA reads TGCACCTATCTGGCCAGCGGGTACAATGAGCAGTTCTTC. Protein: CTYLASGYNEQFF.

J is TRBJ2-1 and V is TRBV3-1 (or the pseudogene TRBV3-2), with TRBD2 matching 7 bases. The CDR3 sequence is 18 residues long. With V trimmed by 0 bases and J by 1 base, 9 bases remained unmatched. The germline CDR1 and CDR2 sequences are LGHDT and YNNKEL (reference sequence). CDR3 in amino acids: CASSQDLFRGGSYNEQFF. The CDR3 DNA reads as TGTGCCAGCAGCCAAGATCTTTTTAGGGGAGGGTCCTACAATGAGCAGTTCTTC.

This clone occurred once. In the same sample, other DNA sequences code for this CDR3. The V and J genes are TRBV3-1 (or the pseudogene TRBV3-2) and TRBJ1-1; D is possibly TRBD1 (6 bases). Germline assignment: CDR1 LGHDT and CDR2 YNNKEL (reference sequence). Trimming stripped 8 bases from V and 5 bases from J, with 15 bases between. This CDR3 spans 13 amino acids. CDR3 region: CASVPGRGTEAFF. Here the CDR3 DNA reads TGTGCCAGCGTCCCGGGGAGGGGGACTGAAGCTTTCTTT.